The 14 T cell receptor beta chains in this list originate from one sample, sequenced in a study of cytomegalovirus exposure and HLA in healthy donors. Researchers ran the PCR with 60 Vbeta and 13 Jbeta primers. This table comes from immunoSEQ multiplex PCR, and its TCRdb copy is limited to in-frame clones, with some not included. The data contain 90,000 to 120,000 clones, 73% of them seen just once; the ten biggest clones take up 7% to 8%. Material for sequencing was PBMCs. The receptor source for this set is a man aged 30-40 years in good health and CMV-seronegative.

J is TRBJ2-1 and V is TRBV6-1; a possible D gene is TRBD1 (6 bases). This CDR3 is built from 14 residues. CDR1 is MNHNS and CDR2 is SASEGT in the germline V gene. V lost 11 bases and J lost 4, with 18 bases in between. In nucleotides, the CDR3 is TGTGCCTGTTACAGGGCCGCTCCTTACAATGAGCAGTTCTTC. Its protein is CACYRAAPYNEQFF.

This chain links TRBV4-1 with TRBJ2-7, with 9 bases aligning to TRBD1. Germline CDR1 and CDR2: MGHRA and YSYEKL. The V segment lost 1 base and the J segment 3 bases; nucleotides outside the gene matches: 1. This CDR3 has 14 residues. The CDR3 loop is CASSQGGQGYEQYF. As DNA, the CDR3 is TGCGCCAGCAGCCAAGGGGGACAGGGCTACGAGCAGTACTTC.

The rearrangement joins TRBV5-1 to TRBJ2-1, with 8 bases that match TRBD1. Germline loops: CDR1 SGHRS, CDR2 YFSETQ. V gave up 1 base and J gave up 6 bases; unmatched junction bases: 6. This CDR3 has 15 residues. CDR3 sequence reads: CASSLTGQGGNEQFF. The CDR3, as DNA: TGCGCCAGCAGCTTGACAGGACAGGGCGGCAATGAGCAGTTCTTC.

V and J are TRBV5-1 and TRBJ1-2; D not certain. The CDR3 has 15 residues. Germline CDR1 is SGHRS and CDR2 is YFSETQ. V dropped 0 bases and J dropped 1 base, with 10 bases sitting between them. The CDR3 sequence: CASSLVGGSNYGYTF. The DNA of the CDR3 is TGCGCCAGCAGCTTGGTGGGAGGGAGTAACTATGGCTACACCTTC.

Comment on this clone: Its ends do not fully match the called genes, so a read error is possible. The chain is built from TRBV28 and TRBJ2-3; 13 bases are shared with TRBD2. The germline V gene has CDR1 MDHEN and CDR2 SYDVKM. This CDR3 comprises 16 residues. The CDR3 DNA reads as TGTGCCAGCAGTTTATTAGGGACTAGCGGGGCAGATATGCAGTATTTT. Protein sequence: CASSLLGTSGADMQYF.

The rearrangement uses TRBV28 and TRBJ2-7; D uncertain. With 5 bases removed from V and 0 bases from J, the gap between germline ends came to 11 bases. This CDR3 is 14 amino acids long. Looked up from germline, CDR1 is MDHEN and CDR2 is SYDVKM. CDR3 nucleotides: TGTGCCAGCAGTCCGACGGGTTCCTCCTACGAGCAGTACTTC. Its protein is CASSPTGSSYEQYF. The complete variable domain, with remaining parts taken from reference TRBV28 and TRBJ2-7, reads DVKVTQSSRYLVKRTGEKVFLECVQDMDHENMFWYRQDPGLGLRLIYFSYDVKMKEKGDIPEGYSVSREKKERFSLILESASTNQTSMYLCASSPTGSSYEQYFGPGTRLTVT.

This clone was counted a few times. The chain joins TRBV5-1 to TRBJ2-3, with unresolved D. Looked up from germline, CDR1 is SGHRS and CDR2 is YFSETQ. V lost 6 bases and J 0 bases, leaving 11 bases between the germline ends. CDR3 length: 14 amino acids. The CDR3 DNA is TGCGCCAGCACTGGCGGTCAGAGCACAGATACGCAGTATTTT. Translation: CASTGGQSTDTQYF.

Judged by abundance, this clone is medium-sized. V is TRBV6-6 and J is TRBJ2-2, with D possibly being TRBD2 (5 bases). The CDR3 extends over 16 amino acids. V lost 0 bases and J 4 bases, leaving 12 bases between the germline ends. Germline V gene data show CDR1 as MNHNY and CDR2 as SVGAGI (reference sequence). The CDR3 is CASSYSPDGGTGELFF. The DNA of the CDR3 is TGTGCCAGCAGTTACTCTCCCGACGGAGGCACCGGGGAGCTGTTTTTT.

CDR3 DNA: TGTGCCAGCAGCTCTGGGGGGTATCAGCCCCAGCATTTT. It yields the protein CASSSGGYQPQHF. The genes are TRBV2 and TRBJ1-5; D is perhaps TRBD1 (5 bases). The CDR3 loop spans 13 amino acids. Per the germline V gene, CDR1 is SNHLY and CDR2 is FYNNEI. With 6 bases removed from V and 5 bases from J, the gap between germline ends came to 11 bases.

CDR3 coding DNA: TGTGCCAGCAGCCAAGAAGCCCCAGCGTGGGGCGGAAGCACAGATACGCAGTATTTT. Encoded protein: CASSQEAPAWGGSTDTQYF. The chain is built from TRBV7-6 and TRBJ2-3; D possibly corresponds to TRBD1 (5 bases). The CDR3 contains 19 residues. Trimming shortened V by 5 bases and J by 0 bases, and 24 bases separated the two germline ends. The germline gives CDR1 SGHVS, CDR2 FNYEAQ. The complete variable domain, with remaining parts taken from reference TRBV7-6 and TRBJ2-3, reads GAGVSQSPRYKVTKRGQDVALRCDPISGHVSLYWYRQALGQGPEFLTYFNYEAQQDKSGLPNDRFSAERPEGSISTLTIQRTEQRDSAMYRCASSQEAPAWGGSTDTQYFGPGTRLTVL.

The chain uses TRBV18 and TRBJ1-4, with D maybe TRBD1 (6 bases). There are 16 residues in the CDR3. V was clipped by 5 bases and J by 2 bases, with 15 bases between them. Germline CDR1 KGHSH, CDR2 LQKENI. The chain's CDR3 is CASSADRSRTNEKLFF. The CDR3 DNA follows: TGTGCCAGCTCAGCTGACAGGAGTAGGACTAATGAAAAACTGTTTTTT. Full variable domain (missing parts from reference TRBV18 and TRBJ1-4): NAGVMQNPRHLVRRRGQEARLRCSPMKGHSHVYWYRQLPEEGLKFMVYLQKENIIDESGMPKERFSAEFPKEGPSILRIQQVVRGDSAAYFCASSADRSRTNEKLFFGSGTQLSVL.

The chain couples TRBV28 to TRBJ1-1; D call uncertain. The CDR3 length is 11 residues. CDR1 and CDR2 from the germline V gene are MDHEN and SYDVKM. Between the trimmed V and J ends, which lost 4 bases and 10 bases, there was a span of 10 bases. The CDR3 loop is CASSSAQVAFF. CDR3 DNA sequence: TGTGCCAGCAGTTCAGCGCAAGTAGCTTTCTTT.

This chain connects TRBV28 to TRBJ1-4; perhaps TRBD1 as D (5 bases). Germline V gives CDR1 MDHEN, CDR2 SYDVKM. The CDR3 is 16 residues long. Trimming took 3 bases from V and 7 from J, leaving 18 bases between them. This CDR3 is CASSFPSGTSFEKLFF. The CDR3 DNA follows: TGTGCCAGCAGTTTTCCGTCAGGGACTTCGTTTGAAAAACTGTTTTTT.

The chain links TRBV27 to TRBJ2-3; TRBD1 agrees at 9 bases. The CDR3 covers 15 residues. Germline V gives CDR1 MNHEY, CDR2 SMNVEV (reference sequence). Unmatched junction bases numbered 6, after V lost 6 bases and J lost 2 bases. In nucleotides, the CDR3 is TGTGCCAGCAGCGGACAGGGGACAATCACAGATACGCAGTATTTT. The encoded protein is CASSGQGTITDTQYF.